Below, 29 T cell receptor beta chains from the same sample are listed, as sequenced in a study of T cells in Graves' hyperthyroidism and ophthalmopathy. RNA transcripts were the template for amplifying TCR beta CDR3 regions. First-round RT-PCR targeting the TCR CDR3 was performed with the HTBI primer set. Each CDR3 protein is one row after TCRdb ran MiXCR on the multiplex PCR reads. Here the sample spans approximately 300,000 distinct CDR3 sequences, approximately 15% being singletons. The sample taken for sequencing was blood. These receptors were collected from an older woman with Graves' ophthalmopathy.

This clonotype was seen many times. The V call is TRBV7-3, the J call TRBJ2-1, with D tentatively TRBD2 (6 bases). V was pared by 5 bases and J by 0 bases, with 11 bases between. Germline V gives CDR1 SGHTA, CDR2 FQGTGA. This CDR3 comprises 15 residues. The CDR3 sequence is CASSQSGFSYNEQFF. Written as DNA, the CDR3 is TGTGCCAGCAGCCAGAGCGGGTTCTCCTACAATGAGCAGTTCTTC.

Many counts were recorded for this clonotype. CDR3 nucleotide sequence: TGTGCCAGCAGTTTAGCCCAGGGAAGGACCGGGGAGCTGTTTTTT. This gives the protein CASSLAQGRTGELFF. This chain uses TRBV28 with TRBJ2-2; D may be TRBD1 (5 bases). The V gene's germline CDR1 is MDHEN and CDR2 SYDVKM. V was cut by 2 bases and J by 5 bases, with 12 bases left in between. This CDR3 is 15 amino acids long.

This clonotype has ten or more counts. The CDR3 spells CASSVGGRDREKLFF. The CDR3 DNA reads as TGTGCCAGCAGCGTAGGGGGCAGGGATCGTGAAAAACTGTTTTTT. The chain links TRBV9 to TRBJ1-4, with D tentatively TRBD1 (5 bases). Germline assignment: CDR1 SGDLS and CDR2 YYNGEE. The ends were cut back, 0 bases at V and 7 bases at J, with 13 bases in the middle. This CDR3 is built from 15 residues.

The J gene is TRBJ2-7, the V gene TRBV7-9; tentative D call: TRBD1 (5 bases). CDR3 length: 15 amino acids. V lost 5 bases to trimming and J lost 3 bases, with 17 bases between them. Per the germline V gene, CDR1 is SEHNR and CDR2 is FQNEAQ (reference sequence). The CDR3, as DNA: TGTGCCAGCAGCCAAGAATTCCAGGGTAGCTACGAGCAGTACTTC. It codes for CASSQEFQGSYEQYF.

This clonotype was detected ten times or more. The rearrangement joins TRBV28 to TRBJ2-7; maybe TRBD1 (6 bases). From germline, CDR1 is MDHEN and CDR2 SYDVKM. There are 13 residues in the CDR3. Deletions cut 5 bases from V and 0 bases from J, with 8 bases between. The CDR3 nucleotides read TGTGCCAGCAGTGGGACACTCTCCTACGAGCAGTACTTC. Translated, it gives CASSGTLSYEQYF.

This clonotype was recorded a few times. V gene TRBV3-1 combines with J gene TRBJ2-5, with TRBD2 matching 13 bases. CDR1 and CDR2 (germline): LGHDT, YNNKEL (reference sequence). This CDR3 has 18 residues. Trimming cost V 1 base and J 6 bases; bases outside gene matches: 11. The CDR3 sequence is CASSQALSGTSGAQTQYF. CDR3 bases: TGTGCCAGCAGCCAAGCCCTCTCCGGGACTAGCGGGGCTCAGACCCAGTACTTC.

There are many counts of this clonotype. J is TRBJ2-3 and V is TRBV15, with 10 nucleotides matching TRBD1. The V and J ends lost 0 bases and 3 bases, in that order; junction bases with no gene match: 6. Germline V gene lookup returns CDR1 LNHNV and CDR2 YYDKDF (reference sequence). The CDR3 has 17 amino acids. The CDR3 region is CATSRDRGQGTTDTQYF. The CDR3 DNA is TGTGCCACCAGCAGAGATCGGGGACAGGGGACAACAGATACGCAGTATTTT.

This clonotype was seen a handful of times. The chain links TRBV28 to TRBJ2-2; 9 bases are a match to TRBD1. The V gene end was trimmed by 6 bases and the J gene end by 3 bases; junction bases not matched to a gene: 2. Per germline, CDR1 MDHEN and CDR2 SYDVKM. The CDR3 runs 14 residues. The CDR3 region is CASRRTGDTGELFF. The CDR3 DNA reads as TGTGCCAGCAGGCGGACAGGGGACACCGGGGAGCTGTTTTTT. Filled out from reference TRBV28 and TRBJ2-2, the complete variable domain reads DVKVTQSSRYLVKRTGEKVFLECVQDMDHENMFWYRQDPGLGLRLIYFSYDVKMKEKGDIPEGYSVSREKKERFSLILESASTNQTSMYLCASRRTGDTGELFFGEGSRLTVL.

This clonotype was observed many times. V gene TRBV5-6 combines with J gene TRBJ2-3; D gene unclear. CDR3 length equals 12 residues. Per germline, CDR1 SGHDT and CDR2 YYEEEE. Between the trimmed V and J ends, which lost 3 bases and 2 bases, there was a span of 4 bases. CDR3 in DNA: TGTGCCAGCAGCTACTACACAGATACGCAGTATTTT. Amino acids: CASSYYTDTQYF.

This clonotype showed up many times. The V and J genes are TRBV6-1 and TRBJ2-7; 9 bases agree with TRBD1. Per the germline V gene, CDR1 is MNHNS and CDR2 is SASEGT. Trimming cost V 4 bases and J 4 bases; bases outside gene matches: 14. The CDR3 consists of 17 residues. CDR3: CASSVRDTGTGFYEQYF. CDR3 nucleotides: TGTGCCAGCAGTGTACGTGATACCGGGACAGGGTTTTACGAGCAGTACTTC.

This clonotype was seen repeatedly, ten times or more. The chain recombines TRBV5-1 with TRBJ1-4; no clear D gene. The CDR3 consists of 14 residues. The V end was cut by 3 bases, the J end by 3 bases, with 9 bases between. The germline V gene encodes CDR1 SGHRS and CDR2 YFSETQ. The CDR3 region has the DNA TGCGCCAGCAGCTCGACGACGGCTAATGAAAAACTGTTTTTT. Translating gives CASSSTTANEKLFF.

This clonotype was found a few times. V and J are TRBV7-8 and TRBJ2-7, with TRBD2 matching over 7 bases. The CDR3 has 14 residues. The V gene's germline CDR1 is SGHVS and CDR2 FQNEAQ. V shed 2 bases, J shed 7 bases, and the junction held 8 bases outside the gene matches. CDR3 region: CASSLSPTGGEQYF. For the CDR3, the DNA is TGTGCCAGCAGCTTATCACCCACGGGAGGAGAGCAGTACTTC.

V and J are TRBV2 and TRBJ1-2, with 8 bases aligning to TRBD1. After removal of 6 bases from V and 4 bases from J, the junction contained 4 bases not matched to a gene. CDR3 length equals 13 residues. Germline lookup yields CDR1 SNHLY and CDR2 FYNNEI. CDR3 DNA sequence: TGTGCCAGCAGGGACAGGGCCTCCTATGGCTACACCTTC. Its translation is CASRDRASYGYTF.

This chain links TRBV7-9 with TRBJ1-4, with TRBD1 matching 8 bases. After removal of 5 bases from V and 7 bases from J, the junction contained 6 bases not matched to a gene. CDR3 size: 14 residues. CDR1 is SEHNR and CDR2 is FQNEAQ in the germline V gene (reference sequence). CDR3 in DNA: TGTGCCAGCAGCCCCACAGACAGGGGTGAAAAACTGTTTTTT. Protein product: CASSPTDRGEKLFF.

As to this clonotype: Mismatch with germline at one junction end may stem from a read error. This chain connects TRBV12-3 or TRBV12-4 to TRBJ2-1; the match to TRBD1 covers 8 bases. There are 16 residues in the CDR3. CDR3 protein: CASRSTPGQAYNEQFF. Written as DNA, the CDR3 is TGCGCCAGCAGGTCGACCCCGGGACAGGCCTACAATGAGCAGTTCTTC.

V is TRBV10-3 and J is TRBJ2-1; 9 positions match TRBD1. The V and J ends lost 4 bases and 3 bases, in that order; junction bases with no gene match: 1. The germline CDR1 and CDR2 sequences are ENHRY and SYGVKD. The CDR3 consists of 14 residues. CDR3: CAISVDRGYNEQFF. CDR3 DNA: TGTGCCATCAGTGTGGACAGGGGCTACAATGAGCAGTTCTTC.

Details on this clonotype: A much larger clonotype is one base distant, so this may be a read error. J is TRBJ2-3 and V is TRBV7-9, with D possibly called TRBD1 or TRBD2 (6 bases each). The CDR3 is 14 residues long. The germline V gene has CDR1 SEHNR and CDR2 FQNEAQ (reference sequence). CDR3 amino acids: CTSSLAEGGPSQYF. The CDR3 coding sequence is TGTACCAGCAGCTTAGCGGAAGGGGGACCCTCGCAGTATTTT.

The rearrangement joins TRBV25-1 to TRBJ2-7; possibly TRBD2 for D (5 bases). V gave up 2 bases and J gave up 9 bases, with 11 bases separating them. The germline V gene encodes CDR1 MGHDK and CDR2 SYGVNS. This CDR3 region has 12 residues. CDR3 loop: CASSELHEGQYF. CDR3 nucleotides: TGTGCCAGCAGTGAACTCCATGAGGGGCAGTACTTC.

The chain carries TRBV20-1 and TRBJ1-2, with D hard to call. Trimming pared 0 bases from V and 2 bases from J, leaving 7 bases between. The CDR3 totals 13 residues. Germline values: CDR1 DFQATT, CDR2 SNEGSKA (reference sequence). This chain's CDR3 is CSARDPVNYGYTF. The DNA for the CDR3 is TGCAGTGCTAGAGATCCCGTCAACTATGGCTACACCTTC.

In its sample, this clonotype was seen many times. The chain joins TRBV9 to TRBJ1-1; D might be TRBD1 (5 bases). CDR3 length: 16 amino acids. CDR1 and CDR2 from the germline V gene are SGDLS and YYNGEE. Trimming took off 0 bases at V and 2 bases at J, with 14 bases between the two ends. CDR3 in amino acids: CASSVVTGPLNTEAFF. CDR3 coding DNA: TGTGCCAGCAGCGTAGTTACAGGACCCCTAAACACTGAAGCTTTCTTT.

This clonotype was seen at least ten times. The J gene is TRBJ1-5, the V gene TRBV27; TRBD1 agrees at 8 bases. The junction had 11 bases not matched to a gene; V was cut back by 3 bases and J by 1 base. The CDR3 sequence is 18 residues long. Germline-derived CDR1 and CDR2 are MNHEY and SMNVEV (reference sequence). As DNA, the CDR3 is TGTGCCAGCAGTTTGCGGGTATCAGGGGGCTCAAGCAATCAGCCCCAGCATTTT. It translates to CASSLRVSGGSSNQPQHF.

This clonotype was detected many times. The junction departs from the called germline gene at one end, perhaps through a read error. V usage is TRBV5-8 and J usage is TRBJ2-7; D is possibly TRBD1 (7 bases). Germline CDR1 is SGHTS and CDR2 is YDEGEE. The CDR3 covers 14 residues. The DNA for the CDR3 is TGTGCCAGCAGCGGGAGGACAGGCTCCGACGAGCAGTACTTC. It is translated as CASSGRTGSDEQYF.

Many counts were recorded for this clonotype. The genes are TRBV11-1 and TRBJ2-7; no clear D. Germline V lookup: CDR1 SGHAT, CDR2 FQDESV (reference sequence). V was clipped by 4 bases and J by 4 bases, with 14 bases between them. The CDR3 runs to 14 residues. CDR3 protein: CASSSTSWGYEQYF. The CDR3 bases are TGTGCCAGCAGCTCAACGTCGTGGGGTTACGAGCAGTACTTC. Combining the CDR3 with reference TRBV11-1 and TRBJ2-7 gives the whole variable domain EAEVAQSPRYKITEKSQAVAFWCDPISGHATLYWYRQILGQGPELLVQFQDESVVDDSQLPKDRFSAERLKGVDSTLKIQPAELGDSAMYLCASSSTSWGYEQYFGPGTRLTVT.

A few counts support this clonotype. This rearrangement joins TRBV3-1 to TRBJ2-1; 7 bases map to TRBD2. With 4 bases clipped from V and 7 bases from J, the junction kept 13 bases outside the gene matches. The CDR3 has 16 amino acids. The germline V gene encodes CDR1 LGHDT and CDR2 YNNKEL (reference sequence). Here the CDR3 reads CASSLDRGGSPNEQFF. The CDR3, as DNA: TGTGCCAGCAGCCTGGATAGGGGCGGGAGTCCGAATGAGCAGTTCTTC.

This clonotype was counted ten times or more. The chain is built from TRBV7-3 and TRBJ2-1, with D possibly TRBD2 on 6 matching bases. Germline values: CDR1 SGHTA, CDR2 FQGTGA. The length of the CDR3 is 16 residues. The ends were cut back, 0 bases at V and 1 base at J, with 10 bases in the middle. In DNA, the CDR3 is TGTGCCAGCAGCTTAACGGGGGGATTTTCCTACAATGAGCAGTTCTTC. It codes for CASSLTGGFSYNEQFF. The variable domain in full, with the rest retrieved from reference TRBV7-3 and TRBJ2-1, is GAGVSQTPSNKVTEKGKYVELRCDPISGHTALYWYRQSLGQGPEFLIYFQGTGAADDSGLPNDRFFAVRPEGSVSTLKIQRTERGDSAVYLCASSLTGGFSYNEQFFGPGTRLTVL.

This sequence joins TRBV7-7 and TRBJ2-1, with TRBD2 matching over 8 bases. The CDR3 consists of 16 residues. With V trimmed by 2 bases and J by 9 bases, 12 bases remained unmatched. In germline, CDR1 is SSHAT, CDR2 FNYEAQ (reference sequence). CDR3 in amino acids: CASSLTSKAGEGEQFF. The CDR3 bases are TGTGCCAGCAGCTTAACATCGAAAGCGGGAGAAGGTGAGCAGTTCTTC.

This clonotype was observed a few times. The rearrangement uses TRBV7-2 and TRBJ1-4, with 7 bases that match TRBD1. Unmatched junction bases numbered 4, after V lost 5 bases and J lost 1 base. The V gene's germline CDR1 is SGHTA and CDR2 FQGNSA. The CDR3 extends over 15 amino acids. CDR3 DNA sequence: TGTGCCAGCAGCCCCTGGACAGGAACTAATGAAAAACTGTTTTTT. It codes for CASSPWTGTNEKLFF.

This clonotype was picked up many times. The gene calls are TRBV28 and TRBJ2-7, with TRBD2 identical over 7 bases. This CDR3 is 14 amino acids long. The junction had 7 bases not matched to a gene; V was cut back by 2 bases and J by 6 bases. CDR1 and CDR2 from the germline V gene are MDHEN and SYDVKM. The CDR3 DNA sequence: TGTGCCAGCAGTTTAGAGGGAGGGCCGATCGAGCAGTACTTC. This gives the protein CASSLEGGPIEQYF.

The sample holds many counts of this clonotype. The chain uses TRBV5-1 and TRBJ1-2, with D perhaps matching TRBD1 (5 bases). V was trimmed by 1 base and J by 4 bases, leaving 14 bases between them. This CDR3 is built from 15 residues. Germline V gene lookup returns CDR1 SGHRS and CDR2 YFSETQ. DNA for the CDR3: TGCGCCAGCAGCTTGTTGGGACTTCAAAGCTATGGCTACACCTTC. Translating it yields CASSLLGLQSYGYTF.